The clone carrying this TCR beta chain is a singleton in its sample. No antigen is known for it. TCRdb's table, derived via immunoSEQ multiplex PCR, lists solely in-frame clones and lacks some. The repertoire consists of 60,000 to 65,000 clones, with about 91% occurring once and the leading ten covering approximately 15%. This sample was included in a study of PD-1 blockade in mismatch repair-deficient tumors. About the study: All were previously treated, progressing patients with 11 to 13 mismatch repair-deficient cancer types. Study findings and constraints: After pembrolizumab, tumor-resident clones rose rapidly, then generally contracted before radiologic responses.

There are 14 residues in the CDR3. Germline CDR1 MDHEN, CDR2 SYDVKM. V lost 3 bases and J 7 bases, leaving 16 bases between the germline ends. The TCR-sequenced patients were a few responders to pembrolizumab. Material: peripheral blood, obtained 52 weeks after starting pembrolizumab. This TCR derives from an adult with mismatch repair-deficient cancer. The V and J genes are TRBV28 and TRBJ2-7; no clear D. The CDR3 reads CASSFRSHRGEQYF. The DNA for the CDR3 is TGTGCCAGCAGTTTCCGCTCTCACCGAGGAGAGCAGTACTTC.